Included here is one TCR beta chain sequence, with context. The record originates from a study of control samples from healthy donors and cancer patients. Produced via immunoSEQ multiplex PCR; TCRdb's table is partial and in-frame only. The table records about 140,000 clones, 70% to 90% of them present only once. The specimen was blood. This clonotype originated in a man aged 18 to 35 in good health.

CDR3 protein: CASRDVRQSPLPYNSPLHF. As DNA, the CDR3 is TGCGCCAGCAGGGACGTCAGGCAATCTCCACTCCCCTATAATTCACCCCTCCACTTT. This chain links TRBV10-2 with TRBJ1-6; unclear D gene. The CDR3 has 19 amino acids. Germline CDR1 reads WSHSY; CDR2 reads SAAADI. The V and J ends lost 6 bases and 2 bases respectively, with 23 bases between them.